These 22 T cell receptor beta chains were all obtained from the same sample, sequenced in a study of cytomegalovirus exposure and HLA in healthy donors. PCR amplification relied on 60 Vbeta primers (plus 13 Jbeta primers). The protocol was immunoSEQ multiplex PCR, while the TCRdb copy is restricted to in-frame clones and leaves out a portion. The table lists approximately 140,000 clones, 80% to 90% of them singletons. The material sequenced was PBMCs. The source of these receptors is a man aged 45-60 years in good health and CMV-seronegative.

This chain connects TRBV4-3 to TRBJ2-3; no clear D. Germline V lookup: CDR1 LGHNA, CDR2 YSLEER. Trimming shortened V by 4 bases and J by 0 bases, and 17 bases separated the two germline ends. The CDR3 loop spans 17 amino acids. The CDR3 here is CASSLGPGLKSTDTQYF. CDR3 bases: TGCGCCAGCAGCCTGGGCCCTGGATTAAAGAGCACAGATACGCAGTATTTT.

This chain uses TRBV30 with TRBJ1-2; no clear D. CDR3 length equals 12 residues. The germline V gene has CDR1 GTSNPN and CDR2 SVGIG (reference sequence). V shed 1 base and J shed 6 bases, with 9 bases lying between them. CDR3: CAWSGGSDGYTF. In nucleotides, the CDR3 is TGTGCCTGGAGTGGAGGTAGCGATGGCTACACCTTC. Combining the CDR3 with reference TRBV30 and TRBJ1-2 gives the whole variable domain SQTIHQWPATLVQPVGSPLSLECTVEGTSNPNLYWYRQAAGRGLQLLFYSVGIGQISSEVPQNLSASRPQDRQFILSSKKLLLSDSGFYLCAWSGGSDGYTFGSGTRLTVV.

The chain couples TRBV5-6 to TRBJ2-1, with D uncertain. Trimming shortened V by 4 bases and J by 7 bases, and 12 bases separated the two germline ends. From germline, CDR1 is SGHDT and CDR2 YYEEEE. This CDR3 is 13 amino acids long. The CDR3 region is CASSREFLNEQFF. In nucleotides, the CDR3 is TGTGCCAGCAGCCGCGAGTTTCTGAATGAGCAGTTCTTC.

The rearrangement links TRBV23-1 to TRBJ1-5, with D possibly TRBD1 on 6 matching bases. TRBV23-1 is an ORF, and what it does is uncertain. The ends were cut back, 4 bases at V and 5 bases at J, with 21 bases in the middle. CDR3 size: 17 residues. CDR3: CASSPDRKGPPDQPQHF. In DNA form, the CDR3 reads TGCGCCAGCAGTCCTGACAGGAAAGGTCCCCCGGATCAGCCCCAGCATTTT.

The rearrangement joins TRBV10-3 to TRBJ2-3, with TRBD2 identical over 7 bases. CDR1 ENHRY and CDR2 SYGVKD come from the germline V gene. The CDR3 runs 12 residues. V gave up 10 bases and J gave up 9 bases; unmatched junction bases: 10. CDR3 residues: CATSGGIETQYF. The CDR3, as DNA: TGTGCCACCTCCGGGGGGATCGAGACGCAGTATTTT.

The CDR3 loop reads CASSLMEAGEKLFF. The CDR3 bases are TGTGCCAGCAGCTTAATGGAGGCAGGAGAAAAACTGTTTTTT. V usage is TRBV7-9 and J usage is TRBJ1-4; no clear D gene. This CDR3 is built from 14 residues. The germline gives CDR1 SEHNR, CDR2 FQNEAQ (reference sequence). Trimming took 2 bases from V and 8 from J, leaving 12 bases between them. Full variable domain (rest looked up from reference TRBV7-9 and TRBJ1-4): DTGVSQNPRHKITKRGQNVTFRCDPISEHNRLYWYRQTLGQGPEFLTYFQNEAQLEKSRLLSDRFSAERPKGSFSTLEIQRTEQGDSAMYLCASSLMEAGEKLFFGSGTQLSVL.

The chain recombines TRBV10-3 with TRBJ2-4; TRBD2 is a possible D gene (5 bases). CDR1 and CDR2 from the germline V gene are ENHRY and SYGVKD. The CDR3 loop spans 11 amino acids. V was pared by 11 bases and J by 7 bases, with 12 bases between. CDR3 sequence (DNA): TGTGCCTCAGGTACGGGGAACATTCAGTACTTC. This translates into CASGTGNIQYF.

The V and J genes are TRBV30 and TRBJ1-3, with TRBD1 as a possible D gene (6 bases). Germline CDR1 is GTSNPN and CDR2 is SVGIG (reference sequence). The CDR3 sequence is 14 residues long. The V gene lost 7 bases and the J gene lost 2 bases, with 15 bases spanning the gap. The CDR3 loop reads CAFQVGTPGNTIYF. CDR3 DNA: TGTGCCTTTCAGGTTGGGACACCTGGAAACACCATATATTTT.

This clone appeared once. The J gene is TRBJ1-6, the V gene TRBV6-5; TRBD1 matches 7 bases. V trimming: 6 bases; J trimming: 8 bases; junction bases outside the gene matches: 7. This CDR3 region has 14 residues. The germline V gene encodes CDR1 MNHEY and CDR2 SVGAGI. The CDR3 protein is CASSLDRSYSPLHF. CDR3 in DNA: TGTGCCAGCAGCCTGGACAGGTCCTATTCACCCCTCCACTTT.

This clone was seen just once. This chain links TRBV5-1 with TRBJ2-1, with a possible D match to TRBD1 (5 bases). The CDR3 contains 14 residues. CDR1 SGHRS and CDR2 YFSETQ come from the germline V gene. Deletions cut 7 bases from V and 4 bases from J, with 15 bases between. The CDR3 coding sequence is TGCGCCAGCGGTGTAGACAGAGCTTACAATGAGCAGTTCTTC. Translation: CASGVDRAYNEQFF.

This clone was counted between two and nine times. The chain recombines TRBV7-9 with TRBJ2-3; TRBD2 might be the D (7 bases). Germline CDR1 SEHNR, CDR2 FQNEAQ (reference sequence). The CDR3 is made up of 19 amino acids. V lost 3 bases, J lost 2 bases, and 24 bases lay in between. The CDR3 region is CASSFEGGVGGWVTDTQYF. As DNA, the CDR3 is TGTGCCAGCAGCTTTGAAGGGGGGGTAGGGGGATGGGTCACAGATACGCAGTATTTT.

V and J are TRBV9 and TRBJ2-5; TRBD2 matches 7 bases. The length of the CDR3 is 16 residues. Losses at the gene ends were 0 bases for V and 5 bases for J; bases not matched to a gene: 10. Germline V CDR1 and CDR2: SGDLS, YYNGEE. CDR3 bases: TGTGCCAGCAGCGTAGGTTTCCCGGGGGGTTCGGAGACCCAGTACTTC. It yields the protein CASSVGFPGGSETQYF. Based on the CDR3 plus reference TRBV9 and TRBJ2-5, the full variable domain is DSGVTQTPKHLITATGQRVTLRCSPRSGDLSVYWYQQSLDQGLQFLIQYYNGEERAKGNILERFSAQQFPDLHSELNLSSLELGDSALYFCASSVGFPGGSETQYFGPGTRLLVL.

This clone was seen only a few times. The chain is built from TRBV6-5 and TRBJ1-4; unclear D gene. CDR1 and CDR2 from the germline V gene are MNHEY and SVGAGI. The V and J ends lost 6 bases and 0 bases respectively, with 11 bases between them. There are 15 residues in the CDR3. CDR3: CASSRLGATNEKLFF. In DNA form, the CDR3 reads TGTGCCAGCAGCCGCCTAGGTGCAACTAATGAAAAACTGTTTTTT.

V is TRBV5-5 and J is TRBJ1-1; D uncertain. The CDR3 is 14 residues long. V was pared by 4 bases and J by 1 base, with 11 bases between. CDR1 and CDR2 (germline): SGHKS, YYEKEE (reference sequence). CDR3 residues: CASSPPPGNTEAFF. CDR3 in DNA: TGTGCCAGCAGCCCACCCCCGGGGAACACTGAAGCTTTCTTT.

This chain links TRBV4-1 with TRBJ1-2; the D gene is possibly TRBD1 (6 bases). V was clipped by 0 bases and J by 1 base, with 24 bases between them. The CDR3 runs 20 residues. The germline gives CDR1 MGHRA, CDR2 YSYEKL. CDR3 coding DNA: TGCGCCAGCAGCCAAGATTTCCCCCGATCTGCAGGGGAGAGTAACTATGGCTACACCTTC. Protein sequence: CASSQDFPRSAGESNYGYTF.

The CDR3 loop is CASSPPTGISGNTIYF. Written as DNA, the CDR3 is TGCGCCAGCAGCCCCCCGACAGGGATCTCTGGAAACACCATATATTTT. The J gene is TRBJ1-3, the V gene TRBV4-1; 7 bases line up with TRBD1. Losses at the gene ends were 4 bases for V and 0 bases for J; bases not matched to a gene: 6. Germline lookup yields CDR1 MGHRA and CDR2 YSYEKL. The CDR3 runs 16 residues.

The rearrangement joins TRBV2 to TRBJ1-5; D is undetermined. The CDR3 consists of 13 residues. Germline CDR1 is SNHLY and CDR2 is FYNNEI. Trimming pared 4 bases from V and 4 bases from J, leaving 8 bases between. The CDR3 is CASSGRENQPQHF. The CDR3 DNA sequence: TGTGCCAGCAGTGGGCGGGAAAATCAGCCCCAGCATTTT.

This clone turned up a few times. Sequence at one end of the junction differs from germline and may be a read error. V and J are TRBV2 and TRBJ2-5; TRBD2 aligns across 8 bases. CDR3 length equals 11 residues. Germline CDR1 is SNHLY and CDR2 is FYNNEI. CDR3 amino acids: CASSVRGLGNF. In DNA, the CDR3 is TGTGCCAGCAGTGTAAGGGGACTAGGAAACTTC.

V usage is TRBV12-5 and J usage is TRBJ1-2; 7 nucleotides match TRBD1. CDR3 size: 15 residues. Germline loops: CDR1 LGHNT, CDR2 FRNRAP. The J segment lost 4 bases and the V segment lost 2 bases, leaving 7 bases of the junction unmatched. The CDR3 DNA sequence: TGTGCTAGTGGTTTGTGGATGACAGGGCGCTATGGCTACACCTTC. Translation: CASGLWMTGRYGYTF.

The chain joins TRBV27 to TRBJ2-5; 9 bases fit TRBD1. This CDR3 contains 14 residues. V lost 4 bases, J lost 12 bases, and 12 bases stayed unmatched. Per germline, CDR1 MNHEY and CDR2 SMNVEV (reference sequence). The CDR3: CASSSPGQGPGKYF. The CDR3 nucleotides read TGTGCCAGCAGTTCTCCGGGACAGGGCCCTGGGAAGTACTTC.

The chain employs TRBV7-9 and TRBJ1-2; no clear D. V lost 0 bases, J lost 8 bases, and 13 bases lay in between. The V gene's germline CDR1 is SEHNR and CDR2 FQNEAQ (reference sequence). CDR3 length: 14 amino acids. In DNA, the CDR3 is TGTGCCAGCAGCTTAGCTGGCAGCGTACGCGGCTACACCTTC. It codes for CASSLAGSVRGYTF.

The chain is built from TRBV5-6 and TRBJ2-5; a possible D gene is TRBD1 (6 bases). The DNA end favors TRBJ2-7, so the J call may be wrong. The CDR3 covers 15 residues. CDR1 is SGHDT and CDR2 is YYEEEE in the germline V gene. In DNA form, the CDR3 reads TGTGCCAGCAGCCCCCGGGACAAGGAGTACTACGAGCAGTACTTC. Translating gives CASSPRDKEYYEQYF.